This TCR beta chain was observed in a study of cytomegalovirus exposure and HLA in healthy donors. The CDR3 loop spans 15 amino acids. The V gene end was trimmed by 3 bases and the J gene end by 4 bases; junction bases not matched to a gene: 6. Germline V gene lookup returns CDR1 SGHNT and CDR2 YYREEE (reference sequence). A multiplex PCR was run with 60 Vbeta primers and 13 Jbeta primers. Libraries were prepared by immunoSEQ multiplex PCR; TCRdb keeps only in-frame clonotypes and omits some of them. The data show under 110,000 clones, with 75% seen just once and around 2.7% held by the top ten. For this clone: Its antigen remains unknown.

Study conclusions and caveats: Available immune exposure information covered CMV serostatus only.

The sequence derives from a male donor in good health and CMV-seropositive. V is TRBV5-4 and J is TRBJ1-2; TRBD1 aligns across 10 bases. Source material: PBMCs. CDR3 protein: CASSSRDRGVYGYTF. CDR3 sequence (DNA): TGTGCCAGCAGCTCCCGGGACAGGGGTGTCTATGGCTACACCTTC.